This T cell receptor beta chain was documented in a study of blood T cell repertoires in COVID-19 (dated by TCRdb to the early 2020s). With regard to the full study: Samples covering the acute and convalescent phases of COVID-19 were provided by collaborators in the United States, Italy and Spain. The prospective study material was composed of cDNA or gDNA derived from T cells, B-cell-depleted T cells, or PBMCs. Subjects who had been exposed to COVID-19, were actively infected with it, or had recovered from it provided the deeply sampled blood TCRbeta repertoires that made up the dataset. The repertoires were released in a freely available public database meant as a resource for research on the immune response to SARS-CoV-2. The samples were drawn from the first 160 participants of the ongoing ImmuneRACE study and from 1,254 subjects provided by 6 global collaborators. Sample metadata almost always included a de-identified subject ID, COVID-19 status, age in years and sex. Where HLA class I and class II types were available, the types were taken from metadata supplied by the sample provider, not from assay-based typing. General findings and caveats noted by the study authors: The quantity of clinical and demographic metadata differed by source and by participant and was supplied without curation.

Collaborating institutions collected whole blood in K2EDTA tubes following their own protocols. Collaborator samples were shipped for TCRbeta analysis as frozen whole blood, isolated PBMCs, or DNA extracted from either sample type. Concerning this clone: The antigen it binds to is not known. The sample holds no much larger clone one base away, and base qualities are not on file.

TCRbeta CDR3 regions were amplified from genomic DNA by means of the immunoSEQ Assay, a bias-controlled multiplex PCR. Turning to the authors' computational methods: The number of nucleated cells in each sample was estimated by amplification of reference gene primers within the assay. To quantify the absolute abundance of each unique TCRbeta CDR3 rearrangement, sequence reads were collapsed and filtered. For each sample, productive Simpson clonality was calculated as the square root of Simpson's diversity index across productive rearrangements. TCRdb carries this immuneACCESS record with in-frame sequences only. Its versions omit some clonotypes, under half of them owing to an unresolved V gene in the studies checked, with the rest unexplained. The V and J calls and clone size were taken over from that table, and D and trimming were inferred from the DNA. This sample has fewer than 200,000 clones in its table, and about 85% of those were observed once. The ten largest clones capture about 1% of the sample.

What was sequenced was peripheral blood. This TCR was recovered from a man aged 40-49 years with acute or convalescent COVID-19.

The CDR3 reads as follows: CATREAINEKLFF. The sequenced DNA: TGTGCCACCAGGGAGGCTATTAATGAAAAACTGTTTTTT. This receptor chain uses TRBV15 and TRBJ1-4; a confident D gene designation cannot be given. From its cysteine to its phenylalanine, the CDR3 spans 13 amino acids. Of all the DNA, just the CDR3 is kept, 39 bases in frame from base 1. V is reduced by 6 bases and J by 4 bases, leaving a spacing of 9 bases between them. CDR1 LNHNV and CDR2 YYDKDF are derived from the germline V gene (reference sequence).